This TCR beta chain is drawn from a study of T cell responses to AZD1222 COVID-19 vaccine (dated by TCRdb to the early 2020s). At the level of the whole study: AZD1222 recipients with second doses at about 4 weeks or about 12 weeks were pooled, because spike-specific TCR depth and breadth did not differ between schedules. TCR sequencing was performed for about 240 trial participants, of whom about 200 were given two doses of AZD1222 and some 25 were given two doses of MenACWY control vaccine. Trial participants were enrolled into age subgroups of 18-55, 56-69 and 70-plus years, which contained about 150, 28 and 57 TCR-sequenced participants, respectively. What the authors observed across the whole study: Epitopes outside the regions mutated in the B.1.351 and B.1.1.7 variants were reportedly recognized by nearly half of the unique spike-specific TCRs. In the small 56-69-year group, the increase in depth fell short of significance, most likely because of low power. Conclusions about previously exposed vaccinees are limited because only five to seven AZD1222 recipients were SARS-CoV-2 seropositive at baseline. Most participants were white British and females outnumbered males, and the authors suggested that clonal diversity may have been underestimated. Because no day 14 peak-response samples were available, the repertoires could be characterized only after the peak T cell response. Spike-specific TCR breadth and depth rose significantly after two AZD1222 doses compared with day 0 and with MenACWY recipients. The whole spike protein was spanned by vaccine-associated CD4 TCRs, and dominant responses were seen in regions 160-218 and 743-854.

About this clone: What this receptor recognizes is not known. Base qualities are not at hand, and no much larger clone is one base apart.

The time point label for this specimen denotes: baseline before first vaccination. Vaccinee samples were obtained from the UK trials COV001 and COV002, which included a single-blind randomized controlled phase 2/3 trial of AZD1222 (ChAdOx1 nCoV-19) in healthy adults. Trial participant PBMC samples were collected at day 0 and day 28 after the second dose for TCRbeta chain sequencing. The CDR3 regions of human TCRbeta chains were subjected to immunosequencing. The authors' analysis ran thus. TCRs in the repertoires were compared against a reference library of SARS-CoV-2-specific TCRs that had been generated with the MIRA antigen-specificity platform. Breadth meant the fraction of unique TCRs that were SARS-CoV-2-associated, whereas depth meant the fraction of total T cells that were SARS-CoV-2-associated. Using the MIRA data, every spike-specific TCR was mapped to the spike region that the TCR reacted to and assigned to either a CD4 or a CD8 class. Log10-transformed breadth and depth values were compared by one-way ANOVA with Sidak's multiple comparisons tests. TCRdb's version of the immuneACCESS table is confined to in-frame rearrangements and falls short of the full clone set. An unresolved V gene accounts for under half of the shortfall where checked; the remainder is of unknown origin. V and J calls and clone size come straight from that table; D and trimming were deduced from the DNA. The sample table records about 120,000 clones; over 75% of these occur just once. The ten largest clonotypes hold 5% to 6% of the sample.

The starting material was peripheral blood, obtained on day 0 of AZD1222 vaccination. This sequence originates from an adult in good health.

The DNA sequence is given as TGTGCCAGCAGTTTTGGCGGATCGGAGGGCAATCAGCCCCAGCATTTT. Its translation reads: CASSFGGSEGNQPQHF. The chain joins TRBV28 to TRBJ1-5; no D segment can be confidently identified. Including cysteine and phenylalanine, the CDR3 has 16 amino acids. Only the CDR3 portion is preserved as DNA: 48 bases, with reading frame beginning at the first base. CDR1 is given as MDHEN and CDR2 as SYDVKM, both from the germline V gene. At the junction V is shortened by 3 bases and J by 2 bases, with 14 bases in between.